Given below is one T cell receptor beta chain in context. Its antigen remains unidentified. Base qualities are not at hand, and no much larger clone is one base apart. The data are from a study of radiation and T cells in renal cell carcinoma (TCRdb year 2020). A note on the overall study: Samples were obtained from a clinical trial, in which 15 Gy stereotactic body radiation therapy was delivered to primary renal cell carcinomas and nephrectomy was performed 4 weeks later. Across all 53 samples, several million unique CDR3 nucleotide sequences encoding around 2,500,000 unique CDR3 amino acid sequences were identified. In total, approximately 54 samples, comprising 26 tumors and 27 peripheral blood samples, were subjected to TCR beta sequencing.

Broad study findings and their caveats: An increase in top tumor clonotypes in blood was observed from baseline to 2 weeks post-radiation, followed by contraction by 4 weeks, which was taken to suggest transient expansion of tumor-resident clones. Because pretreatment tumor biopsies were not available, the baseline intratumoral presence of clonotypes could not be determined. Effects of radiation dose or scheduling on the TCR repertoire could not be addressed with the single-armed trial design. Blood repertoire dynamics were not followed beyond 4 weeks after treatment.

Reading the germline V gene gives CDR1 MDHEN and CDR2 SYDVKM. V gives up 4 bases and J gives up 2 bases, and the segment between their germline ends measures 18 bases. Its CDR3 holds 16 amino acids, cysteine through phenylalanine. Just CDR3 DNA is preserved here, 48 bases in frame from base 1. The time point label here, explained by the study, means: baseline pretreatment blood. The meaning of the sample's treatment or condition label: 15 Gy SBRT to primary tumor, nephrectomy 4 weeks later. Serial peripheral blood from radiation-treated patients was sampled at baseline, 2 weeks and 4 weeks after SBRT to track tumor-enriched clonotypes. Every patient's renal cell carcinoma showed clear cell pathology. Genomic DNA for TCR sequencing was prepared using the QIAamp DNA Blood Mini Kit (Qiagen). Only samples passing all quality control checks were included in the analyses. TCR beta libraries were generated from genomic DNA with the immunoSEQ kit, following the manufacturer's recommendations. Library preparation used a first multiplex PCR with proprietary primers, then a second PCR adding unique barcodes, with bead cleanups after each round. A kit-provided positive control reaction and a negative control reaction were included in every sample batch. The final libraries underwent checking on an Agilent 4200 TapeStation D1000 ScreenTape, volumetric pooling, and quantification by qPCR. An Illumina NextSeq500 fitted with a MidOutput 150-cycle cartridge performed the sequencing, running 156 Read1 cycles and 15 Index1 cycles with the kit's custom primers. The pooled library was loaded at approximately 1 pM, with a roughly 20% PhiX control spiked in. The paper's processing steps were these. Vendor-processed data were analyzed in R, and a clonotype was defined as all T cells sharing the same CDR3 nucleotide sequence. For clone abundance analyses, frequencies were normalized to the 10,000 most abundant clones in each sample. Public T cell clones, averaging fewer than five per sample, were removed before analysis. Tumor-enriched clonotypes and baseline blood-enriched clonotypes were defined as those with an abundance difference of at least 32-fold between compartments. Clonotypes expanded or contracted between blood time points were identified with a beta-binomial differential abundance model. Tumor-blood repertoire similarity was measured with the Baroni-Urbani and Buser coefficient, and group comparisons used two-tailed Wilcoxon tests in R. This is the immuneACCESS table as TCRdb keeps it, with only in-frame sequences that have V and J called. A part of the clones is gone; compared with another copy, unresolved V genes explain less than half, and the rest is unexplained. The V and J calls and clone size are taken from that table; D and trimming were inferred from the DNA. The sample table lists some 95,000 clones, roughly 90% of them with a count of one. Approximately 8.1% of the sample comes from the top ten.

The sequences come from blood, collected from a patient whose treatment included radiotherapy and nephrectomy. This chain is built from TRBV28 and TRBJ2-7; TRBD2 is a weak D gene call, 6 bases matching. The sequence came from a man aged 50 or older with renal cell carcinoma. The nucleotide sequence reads TGTGCCAGCAGTTCCATATTGGCGGGGCTACCCTACGAGCAGTACTTC. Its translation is CASSSILAGLPYEQYF.